These 14 T cell receptor beta chains were sequenced from one sample in a study of cytomegalovirus exposure and HLA in healthy donors. The PCR was carried out with 60 Vbeta primers and 13 Jbeta primers. Here immunoSEQ multiplex PCR was the method, and the copy in TCRdb shows in-frame clones only, minus some. The sample records approximately 190,000 clones, approximately 84% being singletons. Sample: PBMCs. These receptors were collected from a boy aged 5-17 years in good health and CMV-seronegative.

The CDR3: CASSHSLGLAGTDTQYF. The CDR3 nucleotides read TGTGCCAGCAGTCATAGTTTGGGACTTGCTGGCACAGATACGCAGTATTTT. The chain joins TRBV2 to TRBJ2-3, with D tentatively TRBD2 (6 bases). The CDR3 length is 17 residues. Trimming cost V 5 bases and J 1 base, with 19 bases left between them. The germline V gene encodes CDR1 SNHLY and CDR2 FYNNEI.

Only one count was recorded for this clone. The chain recombines TRBV5-1 with TRBJ2-3; D possibly corresponds to TRBD2 (6 bases). CDR1 SGHRS and CDR2 YFSETQ come from the germline V gene. The CDR3 is 15 residues long. The ends were cut back, 4 bases at V and 5 bases at J, with 17 bases in the middle. The CDR3 here is CASSRPSGVRDTQYF. In DNA, the CDR3 is TGCGCCAGCAGCCGGCCCTCGGGGGTTAGAGATACGCAGTATTTT.

V gene TRBV27 combines with J gene TRBJ1-1, with TRBD1 identical over 7 bases. The CDR3 spans 14 residues. Germline V CDR1 and CDR2: MNHEY, SMNVEV (reference sequence). The V and J ends lost 2 bases and 6 bases, in that order; junction bases with no gene match: 6. CDR3 region: CASSLDRVDAEAFF. The CDR3, as DNA: TGTGCCAGCAGTTTAGACAGGGTCGACGCTGAAGCTTTCTTT.

J is TRBJ2-2 and V is TRBV7-3; 7 nucleotides agree with TRBD1. V lost 4 bases and J lost 6; bases outside the gene matches: 2. The CDR3 is 13 residues long. Germline V gives CDR1 SGHTA, CDR2 FQGTGA. In DNA, the CDR3 is TGTGCCAGCAGCTCCGGACAGGCCGGGGAGCTGTTTTTT. Its translation is CASSSGQAGELFF.

The chain carries TRBV30 and TRBJ1-3; 8 bases fit TRBD1. V gave up 4 bases and J gave up 1 base; unmatched junction bases: 9. Per the germline V gene, CDR1 is GTSNPN and CDR2 is SVGIG (reference sequence). The CDR3 sequence is 16 residues long. CDR3 region: CAWMTDRAISGNTIYF. CDR3 DNA sequence: TGTGCCTGGATGACGGACAGGGCGATATCTGGAAACACCATATATTTT.

The chain employs TRBV13 and TRBJ2-5; 7 bases are a match to TRBD1. The germline V gene has CDR1 PRHDT and CDR2 FYEKMQ (reference sequence). This CDR3 comprises 18 residues. The V and J ends lost 4 bases and 4 bases, in that order; junction bases with no gene match: 18. CDR3 sequence: CASSSRRTGGSIGETQYF. CDR3 coding DNA: TGTGCCAGCAGCTCTCGGCGGACAGGTGGATCGATAGGAGAGACCCAGTACTTC.

This chain links TRBV28 with TRBJ1-5; D might be TRBD1 (5 bases). Germline V lookup: CDR1 MDHEN, CDR2 SYDVKM. Trimming removed 6 bases at V and 5 bases at J, with 17 bases between. The CDR3 spans 15 residues. The CDR3: CASRSRETYDQPQHF. Written as DNA, the CDR3 is TGTGCCAGCAGGAGCAGGGAAACTTACGATCAGCCCCAGCATTTT. The whole variable domain, remainder taken from reference TRBV28 and TRBJ1-5, is DVKVTQSSRYLVKRTGEKVFLECVQDMDHENMFWYRQDPGLGLRLIYFSYDVKMKEKGDIPEGYSVSREKKERFSLILESASTNQTSMYLCASRSRETYDQPQHFGDGTRLSIL.

This chain connects TRBV7-6 to TRBJ2-5; D not resolved. V was cut by 6 bases and J by 4 bases, with 9 bases left in between. Germline lookup yields CDR1 SGHVS and CDR2 FNYEAQ. This CDR3 has 12 amino acids. CDR3: CASSLERETQYF. The CDR3 DNA sequence: TGTGCCAGCAGTCTCGAGAGAGAGACCCAGTACTTC.

This chain uses TRBV18 with TRBJ1-5, with D perhaps TRBD1 (6 bases). This CDR3 is 13 amino acids long. Germline V gives CDR1 KGHSH, CDR2 LQKENI. Trimming removed 6 bases from V and 4 bases from J, with 10 bases in between. The CDR3 DNA reads TGTGCCAGCTCGGGGGCAGGAAATCAGCCCCAGCATTTT. It is translated as CASSGAGNQPQHF.

The chain is built from TRBV7-9 and TRBJ2-2, with 9 bases that match TRBD1. Trimming removed 6 bases from V and 7 bases from J; junction bases left unmatched: 9. There are 15 residues in the CDR3. Germline V gene data show CDR1 as SEHNR and CDR2 as FQNEAQ (reference sequence). The CDR3 protein is CASSTPTGGSGELFF. CDR3 DNA: TGTGCCAGCAGTACACCTACAGGGGGCAGCGGGGAGCTGTTTTTT.

This clone occurred a few times. In DNA, the CDR3 is TGTGCCAGCAGCCGAGGGGGGGGCCGGGAGACCCAGTACTTC. It translates to CASSRGGGRETQYF. The chain combines TRBV6-5 with TRBJ2-5, with a weak D call TRBD2 (7 bases). The CDR3 length is 14 residues. Trimming removed 6 bases at V and 5 bases at J, with 16 bases between. The germline CDR1 and CDR2 sequences are MNHEY and SVGAGI.

In regard to this clone: An end of the junction does not agree with germline; a read error may underlie this. The rearrangement uses TRBV7-9 and TRBJ1-4, with D unresolved. The CDR3 has 12 amino acids. Germline CDR1 and CDR2: SEHNR and FQNEAQ (reference sequence). The CDR3 loop is CSSSSRREKLFF. The CDR3, as DNA: TGTTCCAGCAGCTCCAGAAGAGAAAAACTGTTTTTT. Combining the CDR3 with reference TRBV7-9 and TRBJ1-4 gives the whole variable domain DTGVSQNPRHKITKRGQNVTFRCDPISEHNRLYWYRQTLGQGPEFLTYFQNEAQLEKSRLLSDRFSAERPKGSFSTLEIQRTEQGDSAMYLCSSSSRREKLFFGSGTQLSVL.

V and J are TRBV7-3 and TRBJ2-2; 10 bases match TRBD2. Unmatched junction bases numbered 4, after V lost 4 bases and J lost 8 bases. Germline V CDR1 and CDR2: SGHTA, FQGTGA. The CDR3 contains 14 residues. The CDR3 region has the DNA TGTGCCAGCAGCTCTAGCGGGAGTTTTGGGGAGCTGTTTTTT. This gives the protein CASSSSGSFGELFF.

CDR3 loop: CASSVASTSYEQYF. DNA of the CDR3: TGTGCCAGCAGCGTAGCGAGCACCTCCTACGAGCAGTACTTC. This rearrangement joins TRBV9 to TRBJ2-7; D ambiguous. The germline CDR1 and CDR2 sequences are SGDLS and YYNGEE. Trimming removed 0 bases from V and 0 bases from J, with 7 bases in between. There are 14 residues in the CDR3. Complete variable domain (other parts from reference TRBV9 and TRBJ2-7): DSGVTQTPKHLITATGQRVTLRCSPRSGDLSVYWYQQSLDQGLQFLIQYYNGEERAKGNILERFSAQQFPDLHSELNLSSLELGDSALYFCASSVASTSYEQYFGPGTRLTVT.